The next 31 T cell receptor beta chains were all read from a single sample in a study of CD8 T cells in Susac syndrome. 0.5 to 1 ug RNA was reverse transcribed with random hexamers. MiXCR, applied by TCRdb to the immunoSEQ multiplex PCR reads, yields one record per CDR3 protein. In the table there are hundreds of thousands of distinct CDR3 sequences, roughly 85% of which are singletons. Sequenced input: CD8+ T cells from PBMCs. These TCRs come from a human donor with multiple sclerosis.

This chain connects TRBV20-1 to TRBJ2-1; the D is unclear. The CDR3 sequence is 11 residues long. V lost 3 bases to trimming and J lost 10 bases, with 10 bases between them. Looked up from germline, CDR1 is DFQATT and CDR2 is SNEGSKA (reference sequence). In DNA, the CDR3 is TGCAGTGCTAGTGTCGGCGGAGAGCAGTTCTTC. Protein product: CSASVGGEQFF.

V and J are TRBV30 and TRBJ1-1, with D tentatively TRBD1 (6 bases). This CDR3 has 13 residues. V lost 2 bases and J 8 bases, leaving 15 bases between the germline ends. Germline CDR1 and CDR2: GTSNPN and SVGIG (reference sequence). This CDR3 is CAWSPLGGREAFF. The DNA of the CDR3 is TGTGCCTGGAGTCCTTTGGGGGGGCGGGAAGCTTTCTTT.

Only a few counts were recorded for this clonotype. The CDR3 coding sequence is TGTGCCAGCAGCGGGGAAAGGTACACCTTC. This gives the protein CASSGERYTF. The chain combines TRBV7-9 with TRBJ1-2; D call uncertain. Germline CDR1 SEHNR, CDR2 FQNEAQ (reference sequence). The CDR3 covers 10 residues. Trimming removed 5 bases at V and 11 bases at J, with 9 bases between.

This clonotype was counted a few times. This chain uses TRBV28 with TRBJ2-7; no definite D call. The germline V gene has CDR1 MDHEN and CDR2 SYDVKM. The CDR3 totals 13 residues. V lost 1 base and J lost 4, with 8 bases in between. The CDR3 nucleotides are TGTGCCAGCAGTTTATCGACTGGGTACGAGCAGTACTTC. Translating it yields CASSLSTGYEQYF.

The rearrangement joins TRBV4-3 to TRBJ2-1; the D is unclear. Trimming stripped 3 bases from V and 10 bases from J, with 13 bases between. Germline loops: CDR1 LGHNA, CDR2 YSLEER. CDR3 length equals 13 residues. The DNA for the CDR3 is TGCGCCAGCAGCCACGGCCTTTCCAGGGAGCAGTTCTTC. Encoded protein: CASSHGLSREQFF.

The table lists this clonotype with a count of one. The chain uses TRBV19 and TRBJ2-3; 8 bases are shared with TRBD2. Germline assignment: CDR1 LNHDA and CDR2 SQIVND (reference sequence). The CDR3 runs to 18 residues. V shed 0 bases, J shed 3 bases, and the junction held 11 bases outside the gene matches. The CDR3 sequence is CASSIDAGGRGRTDTQYF. The CDR3 DNA is TGTGCCAGTAGTATAGACGCGGGGGGCAGGGGACGAACAGATACGCAGTATTTT.

The chain recombines TRBV29-1 with TRBJ2-1; D ambiguous. The V and J ends lost 6 bases and 2 bases respectively, with 17 bases between them. This CDR3 region has 15 residues. Germline lookup yields CDR1 SQVTM and CDR2 ANQGSEA. For the CDR3, the DNA is TGCAGCGTCCTCGAGACACCTCTCGCCTACAATGAGCAGTTCTTC. Its translation is CSVLETPLAYNEQFF.

The genes are TRBV10-3 and TRBJ2-7; 7 bases fit TRBD2. V was pared by 7 bases and J by 2 bases, with 5 bases of the junction left unmatched. Germline CDR1 is ENHRY and CDR2 is SYGVKD. This CDR3 spans 13 amino acids. The chain's CDR3 is CAITSSGPYEQYF. DNA of the CDR3: TGTGCCATCACCTCTAGCGGACCCTACGAGCAGTACTTC.

The chain has TRBV7-3 and TRBJ2-7; 9 nucleotides align to TRBD1. Germline V CDR1 and CDR2: SGHTA, FQGTGA. The junction had 10 bases not matched to a gene; V was cut back by 5 bases and J by 5 bases. The CDR3 covers 15 residues. CDR3: CASSRRRTGAHEQYF. The CDR3 nucleotides are TGTGCCAGCAGCCGCAGGAGGACAGGGGCCCACGAGCAGTACTTC.

The chain carries TRBV7-9 and TRBJ2-3; the match to TRBD2 covers 16 bases. This CDR3 region has 16 residues. The germline V gene has CDR1 SEHNR and CDR2 FQNEAQ (reference sequence). V shed 4 bases, J shed 3 bases, and the junction held 1 base outside the gene matches. As DNA, the CDR3 is TGTGCCAGCAGCTCGGGACTAGCGGGAGGGACAGATACGCAGTATTTT. Amino acids: CASSSGLAGGTDTQYF.

The chain is built from TRBV15 and TRBJ2-1; D is ambiguous. V dropped 2 bases and J dropped 5 bases, with 4 bases sitting between them. The CDR3 contains 12 residues. From germline, CDR1 is LNHNV and CDR2 YYDKDF (reference sequence). In DNA, the CDR3 is TGTGCCACCAGCAGACACGACAATGAGCAGTTCTTC. This translates into CATSRHDNEQFF. Variable domain in full (rest from reference TRBV15 and TRBJ2-1): DAMVIQNPRYQVTQFGKPVTLSCSQTLNHNVMYWYQQKSSQAPKLLFHYYDKDFNNEADTPDNFQSRRPNTSFCFLDIRSPGLGDTAMYLCATSRHDNEQFFGPGTRLTVL.

V usage is TRBV4-3 and J usage is TRBJ2-4; the D gene is possibly TRBD2 (6 bases). Trimming left V 0 bases short and J 1 base short, with 13 bases between. Looked up from germline, CDR1 is LGHNA and CDR2 is YSLEER. The CDR3 has 17 amino acids. The CDR3 DNA is TGCGCCAGCAGCCAAGATCGGGACGGAGGGGCCAAAAACATTCAGTACTTC. As protein: CASSQDRDGGAKNIQYF.

This chain uses TRBV12-3 or TRBV12-4 with TRBJ2-1; the D is unclear. This CDR3 has 12 residues. Deletions cut 4 bases from V and 8 bases from J, with 9 bases between. CDR3 nucleotide sequence: TGTGCCAGCAGTTCCGAAGCGTATGAGCAGTTCTTC. Its protein product is CASSSEAYEQFF.

The chain recombines TRBV7-8 with TRBJ2-4; D tentatively reads TRBD1 or TRBD2 (5 bases each). Germline values: CDR1 SGHVS, CDR2 FQNEAQ. V dropped 1 base and J dropped 10 bases, with 8 bases sitting between them. The CDR3 consists of 12 residues. CDR3 bases: TGTGCCAGCAGCTTAGAGGGGAGTATTCAGTACTTC. It is translated as CASSLEGSIQYF.

The rearrangement joins TRBV5-5 to TRBJ1-3, with 7 bases that match TRBD1. CDR1 is SGHKS, CDR2 YYEKEE, per germline (reference sequence). The CDR3 is 19 residues long. The J segment lost 0 bases and the V segment lost 0 bases, leaving 12 bases of the junction unmatched. CDR3 DNA sequence: TGTGCCAGCAGCTTGGCACAATACCAAGGGACAGTCTCTGGAAACACCATATATTTT. Translation: CASSLAQYQGTVSGNTIYF.

The rearrangement uses TRBV6-5 and TRBJ2-1; 11 nucleotides match TRBD2. Germline loops: CDR1 MNHEY, CDR2 SVGAGI. V shed 4 bases and J 7 bases; nucleotides not matched to a gene: 9. The CDR3 extends over 16 amino acids. For the CDR3, the DNA is TGTGCCAGCAGTTCCCCGACTAGCGGGGAAATAAATGAGCAGTTCTTC. Translated, it gives CASSSPTSGEINEQFF.

The V and J genes are TRBV12-3 or TRBV12-4 and TRBJ2-3, with a possible D match to TRBD2 (6 bases). There are 16 residues in the CDR3. Trimming left V 5 bases short and J 2 bases short, with 17 bases between. The CDR3 sequence is CASSDNWQDYTDTQYF. In DNA, the CDR3 is TGTGCCAGCAGTGATAACTGGCAGGACTACACAGATACGCAGTATTTT.

This chain uses TRBV5-1 with TRBJ2-1; tentatively, D is TRBD1 (5 bases). Trimming shortened V by 2 bases and J by 8 bases, and 20 bases separated the two germline ends. This CDR3 has 16 residues. The V gene's germline CDR1 is SGHRS and CDR2 YFSETQ. The CDR3 DNA reads TGCGCCAGCAGCTTAGGGGAAGCTACAAATCTTGATGAGCAGTTCTTC. As protein: CASSLGEATNLDEQFF.

The chain joins TRBV5-6 to TRBJ1-5; D uncertain. CDR3 length: 15 residues. Germline V gene data show CDR1 as SGHDT and CDR2 as YYEEEE. V lost 0 bases, J lost 2 bases, and 9 bases lay in between. The DNA of the CDR3 is TGTGCCAGCAGCTTGGCCGGGCTTGGCAATCAGCCCCAGCATTTT. Protein product: CASSLAGLGNQPQHF. The variable domain in full, with the rest retrieved from reference TRBV5-6 and TRBJ1-5, is DAGVTQSPTHLIKTRGQQVTLRCSPKSGHDTVSWYQQALGQGPQFIFQYYEEEERQRGNFPDRFSGHQFPNYSSELNVNALLLGDSALYLCASSLAGLGNQPQHFGDGTRLSIL.

The rearrangement joins TRBV27 to TRBJ2-7, with 8 bases lining up with TRBD2. The CDR3 length is 15 residues. Germline V lookup: CDR1 MNHEY, CDR2 SMNVEV (reference sequence). The trim removed 1 base at V and 3 bases at J, leaving 5 bases unmatched. The CDR3 DNA reads as TGTGCCAGCAGTTTATTGAATAGCGGGAACTACGAGCAGTACTTC. Protein sequence: CASSLLNSGNYEQYF.

The chain employs TRBV4-3 and TRBJ2-3; possible D gene TRBD2, 6 bases. The V end was cut by 4 bases, the J end by 1 base, with 18 bases between. Germline V CDR1 and CDR2: LGHNA, YSLEER. CDR3 size: 17 residues. Written as DNA, the CDR3 is TGCGCCAGCAGCCCACAGGTCCGGGAGATGGGCACAGATACGCAGTATTTT. As protein: CASSPQVREMGTDTQYF.

The chain uses TRBV11-2 and TRBJ2-5, with D uncertain. Germline CDR1 and CDR2: SGHAT and FQNNGV. Deletions cut 5 bases from V and 2 bases from J, with 18 bases between. This CDR3 is built from 16 residues. For the CDR3, the DNA is TGTGCCAGCAGCCGTCTTAAACGCCTAACACAAGAGACCCAGTACTTC. It specifies CASSRLKRLTQETQYF.

The J gene is TRBJ2-7, the V gene TRBV28, with a tentative D call TRBD1 (6 bases). The germline V gene has CDR1 MDHEN and CDR2 SYDVKM. CDR3 size: 13 residues. V lost 8 bases and J 4 bases, leaving 15 bases between the germline ends. The CDR3 loop is CASWTASSYEQYF. CDR3 nucleotides: TGTGCCAGCTGGACAGCTTCCAGTTACGAGCAGTACTTC.

J is TRBJ2-3 and V is TRBV29-1; 9 bases fit TRBD2. Per the germline V gene, CDR1 is SQVTM and CDR2 is ANQGSEA. Losses at the gene ends were 5 bases for V and 2 bases for J; bases not matched to a gene: 5. CDR3 length equals 14 residues. The CDR3 is CSVRAGGPTDTQYF. The CDR3, as DNA: TGCAGCGTTCGCGCGGGAGGGCCCACAGATACGCAGTATTTT.

The genes are TRBV19 and TRBJ2-1; 9 bases align to TRBD2. The germline gives CDR1 LNHDA, CDR2 SQIVND (reference sequence). With V trimmed by 3 bases and J by 0 bases, 9 bases remained unmatched. This CDR3 has 18 amino acids. The CDR3 region is CASSINVAGVSSYNEQFF. In DNA form, the CDR3 reads TGTGCCAGTAGTATTAACGTAGCGGGAGTTAGCTCCTACAATGAGCAGTTCTTC.

This CDR3 is CATSDLGTYNEQFF. The CDR3 DNA sequence: TGTGCCACCAGTGACTTAGGGACCTACAATGAGCAGTTCTTC. The genes are TRBV24-1 and TRBJ2-1; no clear D gene. This CDR3 spans 14 amino acids. Germline V gives CDR1 KGHDR, CDR2 SFDVKD. Trimming stripped 4 bases from V and 2 bases from J, with 8 bases between.

The J gene is TRBJ1-5, the V gene TRBV15; D gene unclear. Germline V lookup: CDR1 LNHNV, CDR2 YYDKDF (reference sequence). Trimming shortened V by 0 bases and J by 6 bases, and 6 bases separated the two germline ends. CDR3 length: 13 amino acids. The CDR3 coding sequence is TGTGCCACCAGCAGAGACGGGAGTCAGCCCCAGCATTTT. Translated: CATSRDGSQPQHF.

The chain combines TRBV10-3 with TRBJ2-7, with 9 bases that match TRBD2. This CDR3 has 15 residues. Germline V gene data show CDR1 as ENHRY and CDR2 as SYGVKD. With 3 bases clipped from V and 4 bases from J, the junction kept 7 bases outside the gene matches. CDR3 nucleotides: TGTGCCATCAGTGATTTCCCTAGCGGGAATTACGAGCAGTACTTC. Translated, it gives CAISDFPSGNYEQYF.

The V gene is TRBV5-4, the J gene TRBJ2-1, with 9 bases fitting TRBD1. V was pared by 2 bases and J by 9 bases, with 12 bases of the junction left unmatched. CDR1 is SGHNT and CDR2 is YYREEE in the germline V gene (reference sequence). This CDR3 comprises 16 residues. The CDR3 sequence: CASSFRTGEVLGEQFF. For the CDR3, the DNA is TGTGCCAGCAGCTTCCGGACAGGGGAAGTGTTGGGTGAGCAGTTCTTC.

The V gene is TRBV20-1, the J gene TRBJ2-5; TRBD2 matches 11 bases. In germline, CDR1 is DFQATT, CDR2 SNEGSKA (reference sequence). The CDR3 has 17 amino acids. For the CDR3, the DNA is TGCAGCCTCGAACTAGCGGGAGAGAGGATAAAGAAGGCGACCCAGTACTTC. The encoded protein is CSLELAGERIKKATQYF.

The rearrangement joins TRBV4-3 to TRBJ2-2; 12 nucleotides line up with TRBD2. Germline CDR1 is LGHNA and CDR2 is YSLEER. There are 16 residues in the CDR3. The ends lost 2 bases at V and 5 bases at J; junction bases unmatched: 3. CDR3 coding DNA: TGCGCCAGCAGCCAAAGAGGACTAGCGGGAACCGGGGAGCTGTTTTTT. Its protein is CASSQRGLAGTGELFF.